This TCR beta chain is from a study of T cell responses to AZD1222 COVID-19 vaccine (dated by TCRdb to the early 2020s). Study-wide context: Because spike-specific TCR depth and breadth did not differ between the two schedules, AZD1222 recipients who got a second dose at roughly 4 weeks were pooled with those who got a second dose at roughly 12 weeks. A total of just over 230 trial participants underwent TCR sequencing, of whom about 200 received two doses of AZD1222 and about 26 received two doses of the MenACWY control vaccine. Trial participants were enrolled into age subgroups of 18-55, 56-69 and 70-plus years, which contained approximately 150, 28 and 58 TCR-sequenced participants, respectively.

This clone is a singleton in its sample. The antigen this receptor binds is unknown. The input lacks base qualities; no much larger clone sits a single base away. The time point label, as the study defines it: baseline before first vaccination. The vaccinee samples were drawn from two UK trials, COV001 and COV002, one of which was a single-blind randomized controlled phase 2/3 trial testing AZD1222 (ChAdOx1 nCoV-19) in healthy adults. For TCRbeta chain sequencing, PBMC samples from trial participants were taken at day 0 and at day 28 after the second dose. Here V drops 3 bases and J drops 2 bases, and the junction holds 8 bases not matched to any gene. CDR1 and CDR2 are read off the germline V gene (reference sequence) as MNHEY and SMNVEV. Inclusive of the bounding cysteine and phenylalanine, the CDR3 is 17 residues long. This entry keeps only the CDR3 DNA: 51 bases, framed from base 1. Findings and caveats that apply to the study as a whole: Conclusions about previously exposed vaccinees are limited because only 5 or 6 AZD1222 recipients were SARS-CoV-2 seropositive at baseline. Most participants were white British and females outnumbered males, and the authors suggested that clonal diversity may have been underestimated. The vaccine-associated CD4 TCRs covered the entire spike protein, and the dominant responses fell in regions 160-218 and 743-854. After two AZD1222 doses, spike-specific TCR breadth and depth were significantly higher than at day 0 and than in MenACWY recipients. Epitopes outside the regions mutated in the B.1.351 and B.1.1.7 variants were reportedly recognized by nearly half of the unique spike-specific TCRs. Because no day 14 peak-response samples were available, the repertoires could be characterized only after the peak T cell response. The 56-69-year group was small, and its depth increase did not reach significance, likely because of low power.

The CDR3 regions of human TCRbeta chains were analyzed by immunosequencing. The study's processing was this. TCRs in the repertoires were compared against a reference library of SARS-CoV-2-specific TCRs that had been generated with the MIRA antigen-specificity platform. Breadth was defined as the fraction of unique TCRs that were SARS-CoV-2-associated. Depth was defined as the fraction of total T cells that were SARS-CoV-2-associated. Using the MIRA data, each spike-specific TCR was mapped to the spike region that the TCR reacts to and placed in a CD4 or CD8 class. Log10-transformed breadth and depth values were compared by one-way ANOVA with Sidak's multiple comparisons tests. TCRdb took over this immuneACCESS table, retaining in-frame rearrangements with V and J assigned. Such tables are incomplete; in checked studies, under half of the missing clones stem from an unresolved V gene, and the remainder is unexplained. The V and J calls and the clone size are those of that table, but D and trimming were determined from the DNA. This sample comprises about 130,000 clones, roughly nine tenths of them detected only once. The ten top clones hold more than 3.5% of the sample.

The sequencing here drew on peripheral blood, taken on day 0 of AZD1222 vaccination. The chain is assembled from TRBV27 and TRBJ2-7, and TRBD2 aligns with 12 junction nucleotides. The TCR comes from an adult in good health. The CDR3 protein sequence reads: CASSFSLAGGRPYEQYF. The DNA sequence is TGTGCCAGCAGTTTCTCCCTAGCGGGAGGGCGGCCCTACGAGCAGTACTTC.